The TCR beta chain under discussion was sequenced for a study of T cells in Graves' hyperthyroidism and ophthalmopathy. The CDR3 has 15 residues. Germline loops: CDR1 SGHRS, CDR2 YFSETQ. The J segment lost 5 bases and the V segment lost 3 bases, leaving 6 bases of the junction unmatched. Template material for amplifying TCR beta CDR3 regions consisted of RNA transcripts. An initial round of RT-PCR targeting the TCR CDR3 relied on the HTBI primer set. MiXCR was run by TCRdb on the multiplex PCR reads, yielding one entry per CDR3 protein. The sample contains fewer than 250,000 distinct CDR3 sequences, roughly 15% of which appear only once.

The sequenced material came from blood. This sequence originates from a woman between 18 and 29 years old with Graves' ophthalmopathy. This sequence joins TRBV5-1 and TRBJ1-5; 9 bases match TRBD1. CDR3 loop: CASSSDGQGHQPQHF. Written as DNA, the CDR3 is TGCGCCAGCAGCTCCGACGGACAGGGGCATCAGCCCCAGCATTTT.